The 18 T cell receptor beta chains below were found in one sample sequenced in a study of identical twins. From the 5' RACE reads, TCRdb called clonotypes with MiXCR, one entry per CDR3 protein. This sample has 500,000 to 600,000 distinct CDR3 sequences, with less than 25% found just once. These data were likewise used in another study, on T cells expressing NK-cell markers.

Material for sequencing was CD4+ T cells sorted from blood. These receptor sequences come from a woman aged 18-30 years in good health.

The chain is built from TRBV4-3 and TRBJ2-1; the match to TRBD1 covers 8 bases. The V gene end was trimmed by 3 bases and the J gene end by 5 bases; junction bases not matched to a gene: 12. CDR1 LGHNA and CDR2 YSLEER come from the germline V gene. This CDR3 contains 17 residues. The CDR3 DNA reads as TGCGCCAGCAGCCAGGACATCCGGACAGGGTGGGACAATGAGCAGTTCTTC. Protein: CASSQDIRTGWDNEQFF.

This rearrangement joins TRBV6-5 to TRBJ2-1, with D possibly matching TRBD2 (5 bases). Trimming pared 4 bases from V and 2 bases from J, leaving 15 bases between. Germline CDR1 MNHEY, CDR2 SVGAGI. This CDR3 is built from 16 residues. CDR3: CASSSKGAGPYNEQFF. CDR3 nucleotide sequence: TGTGCCAGCAGTTCCAAAGGTGCGGGCCCCTACAATGAGCAGTTCTTC.

The rearrangement joins TRBV7-3 to TRBJ2-1, with TRBD2 identical over 9 bases. Germline V CDR1 and CDR2: SGHTA, FQGTGA. CDR3 length equals 15 residues. Trimming took 3 bases from V and 7 from J; bases not matched to a gene: 7. As DNA, the CDR3 is TGTGCCAGCAGCTTTAAGGCGGGGGGGGTTAATGAGCAGTTCTTC. It is translated as CASSFKAGGVNEQFF.

The V gene is TRBV7-6, the J gene TRBJ2-1; D is perhaps TRBD2 (6 bases). Germline V gene sequence: CDR1 SGHVS, CDR2 FNYEAQ. The CDR3 loop spans 14 amino acids. V was trimmed by 5 bases and J by 4 bases, leaving 12 bases between them. CDR3 loop: CASSLLTRYNEQFF. In DNA, the CDR3 is TGTGCCAGCAGCCTTTTGACTAGGTACAATGAGCAGTTCTTC. The entire variable domain, with the rest obtained from reference TRBV7-6 and TRBJ2-1, is as follows: GAGVSQSPRYKVTKRGQDVALRCDPISGHVSLYWYRQALGQGPEFLTYFNYEAQQDKSGLPNDRFSAERPEGSISTLTIQRTEQRDSAMYRCASSLLTRYNEQFFGPGTRLTVL.

This clonotype was counted between two and nine times. Relative to the germline gene, one junction end is altered; a read error may explain this. The V gene is TRBV29-1, the J gene TRBJ1-2, with 8 bases aligning to TRBD1. The germline CDR1 and CDR2 sequences are SQVTM and ANQGSEA. The CDR3 loop spans 13 amino acids. In nucleotides, the CDR3 is TGCAGCGTCGAAGGGGGGACAGGAGTAGGCTACACCTTC. It is translated as CSVEGGTGVGYTF.

With respect to this clonotype: A junction end diverges from the germline sequence, so it may reflect a read error. This sequence joins TRBV6-1 and TRBJ2-7; TRBD1 aligns across 7 bases. Germline V gene data show CDR1 as MNHNS and CDR2 as SASEGT. The CDR3 totals 14 residues. The CDR3, as DNA: TGTGCCAGCAGCCGTGCCGGGACAGCGTACGGGCAGTACTTC. Amino acids: CASSRAGTAYGQYF.

The V and J genes are TRBV20-1 and TRBJ2-5; no firm D call. Trimming took off 6 bases at V and 0 bases at J, with 14 bases between the two ends. In germline, CDR1 is DFQATT, CDR2 SNEGSKA (reference sequence). CDR3 length: 14 amino acids. The CDR3 nucleotides are TGCAGTGCCCGAAGGTCTACTAACCAAGAGACCCAGTACTTC. It yields the protein CSARRSTNQETQYF.

The V gene is TRBV2, the J gene TRBJ2-5; D is perhaps TRBD2 (7 bases). V lost 5 bases and J 2 bases, leaving 15 bases between the germline ends. Germline CDR1 reads SNHLY; CDR2 reads FYNNEI. There are 15 residues in the CDR3. CDR3 in amino acids: CASSLLGGAQETQYF. In DNA, the CDR3 is TGTGCCAGCAGTCTATTGGGGGGGGCACAAGAGACCCAGTACTTC.

This clonotype occurred a few times. The J gene is TRBJ2-3, the V gene TRBV4-3; D is unresolved. The CDR3 totals 13 residues. Germline V lookup: CDR1 LGHNA, CDR2 YSLEER. Between the trimmed V and J ends, which lost 0 bases and 6 bases, there was a span of 7 bases. The CDR3 spells CASSQELSDTQYF. The CDR3 bases are TGCGCCAGCAGCCAAGAATTATCGGATACGCAGTATTTT.

This clonotype was recorded a few times. V is TRBV5-1 and J is TRBJ1-1; 7 bases are shared with TRBD1. The CDR3 runs to 16 residues. The germline V gene has CDR1 SGHRS and CDR2 YFSETQ. J gave up 1 base and V 4 bases, and 10 bases lay outside the gene matches. The CDR3 reads CASSPRRQGANTEAFF. Written as DNA, the CDR3 is TGCGCCAGCAGCCCCCGACGACAGGGAGCGAACACTGAAGCTTTCTTT.

The gene calls are TRBV5-1 and TRBJ1-1; tentatively, D is TRBD1 (5 bases). V dropped 3 bases and J dropped 1 base, with 10 bases sitting between them. The CDR3 totals 14 residues. Germline lookup yields CDR1 SGHRS and CDR2 YFSETQ. The CDR3 is CASSWDGKNTEAFF. The DNA of the CDR3 is TGCGCCAGCAGCTGGGACGGAAAGAACACTGAAGCTTTCTTT.

The V and J genes are TRBV5-5 and TRBJ1-2; D remains ambiguous. CDR3 size: 15 residues. Germline V gene lookup returns CDR1 SGHKS and CDR2 YYEKEE (reference sequence). Deletions cut 0 bases from V and 2 bases from J, with 11 bases between. CDR3 amino acids: CASSLDPVGNYGYTF. CDR3 DNA: TGTGCCAGCAGCTTGGACCCTGTGGGGAACTATGGCTACACCTTC.

Only a few counts were recorded for this clonotype. Written as DNA, the CDR3 is TGCGCCAGCAGAGCAGATAACTATGGCTACACCTTC. Its translation: CASRADNYGYTF. The genes are TRBV5-1 and TRBJ1-2, with D hard to call. In germline, CDR1 is SGHRS, CDR2 YFSETQ. This CDR3 spans 12 amino acids. Trimming cost V 5 bases and J 1 base, with 6 bases left between them.

This clonotype was detected a few times. The chain carries TRBV20-1 and TRBJ2-1; 10 bases fit TRBD2. The V gene end was trimmed by 2 bases and the J gene end by 8 bases; junction bases not matched to a gene: 6. The CDR3 totals 14 residues. CDR1 is DFQATT, CDR2 SNEGSKA, per germline (reference sequence). CDR3 in amino acids: CSARRAGGLDEQFF. In nucleotides, the CDR3 is TGCAGTGCTAGACGAGCGGGGGGGCTTGATGAGCAGTTCTTC.

V gene TRBV10-3 combines with J gene TRBJ2-3; 9 nucleotides line up with TRBD2. This CDR3 region has 13 residues. Per germline, CDR1 ENHRY and CDR2 SYGVKD. V was clipped by 10 bases and J by 5 bases; unmatched bases: 7. CDR3 sequence reads: CATLAGAQDTQYF. For the CDR3, the DNA is TGTGCCACCTTAGCGGGGGCGCAAGATACGCAGTATTTT.

The gene calls are TRBV6-1 and TRBJ1-1; D perhaps matches TRBD1 (6 bases). This CDR3 spans 13 amino acids. The V end lost 10 bases, the J end lost 3 bases, and 15 bases lay between the germline ends. Germline V gene sequence: CDR1 MNHNS, CDR2 SASEGT. In DNA form, the CDR3 reads TGTGCCATCACGACAGGCCTTTACACTGAAGCTTTCTTT. Translating gives CAITTGLYTEAFF.

The chain couples TRBV7-9 to TRBJ2-1; 7 bases match TRBD2. The germline gives CDR1 SEHNR, CDR2 FQNEAQ (reference sequence). The V gene end was trimmed by 3 bases and the J gene end by 6 bases; junction bases not matched to a gene: 5. This CDR3 comprises 14 residues. CDR3 nucleotides: TGTGCCAGCAGCTTCATCCTAGCGGCCAATGAGCAGTTCTTC. Its protein is CASSFILAANEQFF.

This clonotype was observed a few times. J is TRBJ1-3 and V is TRBV6-5; perhaps TRBD1 as D (6 bases). V was cut by 6 bases and J by 0 bases, with 18 bases left in between. The length of the CDR3 is 17 residues. The germline V gene has CDR1 MNHEY and CDR2 SVGAGI. CDR3 DNA: TGTGCCAGCAGCTATAGACGGGACAAATACTCTGGAAACACCATATATTTT. Protein sequence: CASSYRRDKYSGNTIYF.